Included here is one T cell receptor beta chain sequence, with context. Its specificity is not known. The CDR3 runs to 13 residues. The data stem from a study of T cells expressing NK-cell markers. Study results and caveats: NKG2C+ dominant clonotypes from several donors made up roughly 1.0-8% of CD8+ T cells. The CD3+CD56-NKG2C+ fraction of a handful of donors was likewise dominated by these clonotypes.

One entry per CDR3 protein, without DNA, is what TCRdb gives after re-calling the 5' RACE reads. In total, the table holds fewer than 400,000 distinct CDR3 sequences. The specimen was blood T cells: a sorted CD56 or NKG2C T cell subset, CD4+ or CD8+ T cells, or bulk PBMC T cells (not recorded which). This chain uses TRBV23-1 with TRBJ2-7; no DNA is available, so the TRBD1 call from TCRdb remains unchecked. TRBV23-1 is labeled an ORF, and its function is uncertain. The sequence came from a woman between 45 and 60 years old in good health. CDR3 in amino acids: CATYAQSSYEQYF.